This T cell receptor (beta chain) comes out of a study of shared clonotypes between healthy human individuals. Germline V lookup: CDR1 SGHAT, CDR2 FQNNGV. V lost 3 bases and J 6 bases, leaving 21 bases between the germline ends. The CDR3 has 17 residues. Generated by immunoSEQ multiplex PCR, the TCRdb table keeps only in-frame clones and is missing some. The sample includes more than 1,200,000 clones, about 98.5% of them seen just once. The chain is built from TRBV11-2 and TRBJ2-1; possible D gene TRBD1, 6 bases. The TCR was taken from a man aged 25-45 years in good health. The specimen sequenced was naive CD4+ T cells sorted from blood. Subset described: CD45RA+ positively selected. The CDR3 DNA reads TGTGCCAGCAGCTTGGAGACCTGGGGGCGGCCGGGCAATGAGCAGTTCTTC. Translation: CASSLETWGRPGNEQFF. The whole variable domain, filled in from reference TRBV11-2 and TRBJ2-1, reads EAGVAQSPRYKIIEKRQSVAFWCNPISGHATLYWYQQILGQGPKLLIQFQNNGVVDDSQLPKDRFSAERLKGVDSTLKIQPAKLEDSAVYLCASSLETWGRPGNEQFFGPGTRLTVL.